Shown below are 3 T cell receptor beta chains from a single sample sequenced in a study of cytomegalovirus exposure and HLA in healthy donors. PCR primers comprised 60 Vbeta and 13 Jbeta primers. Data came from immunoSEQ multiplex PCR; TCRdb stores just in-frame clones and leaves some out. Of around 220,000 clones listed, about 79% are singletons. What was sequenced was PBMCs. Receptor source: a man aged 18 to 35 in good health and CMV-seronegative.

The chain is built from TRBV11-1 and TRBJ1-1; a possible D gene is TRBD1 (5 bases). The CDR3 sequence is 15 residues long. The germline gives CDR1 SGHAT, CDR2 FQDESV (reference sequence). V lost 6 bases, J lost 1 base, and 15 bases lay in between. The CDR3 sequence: CASSFDSPPNTEAFF. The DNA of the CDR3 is TGTGCCAGCAGTTTTGACAGCCCGCCGAACACTGAAGCTTTCTTT.

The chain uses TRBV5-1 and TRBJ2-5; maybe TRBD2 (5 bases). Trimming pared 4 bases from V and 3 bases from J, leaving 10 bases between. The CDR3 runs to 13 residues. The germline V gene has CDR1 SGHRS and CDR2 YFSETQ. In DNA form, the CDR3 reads TGCGCCAGCAGCCGCAGCGGTGAAGAGACCCAGTACTTC. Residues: CASSRSGEETQYF. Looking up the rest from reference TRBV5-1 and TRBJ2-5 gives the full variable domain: KAGVTQTPRYLIKTRGQQVTLSCSPISGHRSVSWYQQTPGQGLQFLFEYFSETQRNKGNFPGRFSGRQFSNSRSEMNVSTLELGDSALYLCASSRSGEETQYFGPGTRLLVL.

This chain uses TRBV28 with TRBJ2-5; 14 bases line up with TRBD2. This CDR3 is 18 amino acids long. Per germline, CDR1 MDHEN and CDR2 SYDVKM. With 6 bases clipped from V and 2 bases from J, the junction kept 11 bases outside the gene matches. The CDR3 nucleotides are TGTGCCAGCAGATACGGACTAGCGGGAGGAATCCGGCAAGAGACCCAGTACTTC. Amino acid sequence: CASRYGLAGGIRQETQYF.